This T cell receptor beta chain is drawn from a study of blood T cell repertoires in COVID-19 (dated by TCRdb to the early 2020s). In the study overall: Collaborator samples came from the United States, Italy and Spain and covered acute and convalescent phases of COVID-19. The prospective study material was composed of cDNA or gDNA derived from T cells, B-cell-depleted T cells, or PBMCs. Subjects who had been exposed to COVID-19, were actively infected with it, or had recovered from it provided the deeply sampled blood TCRbeta repertoires that made up the dataset. The repertoires were released in a freely available public database intended as a resource for research on the immune response to SARS-CoV-2. Samples were obtained from the ongoing ImmuneRACE study (first 160 participants) and from over a thousand subjects provided by 6 global collaborators. Nearly every sample came with metadata listing a de-identified subject ID, COVID-19 status, age in years and sex. Where available, HLA class I and class II types were taken from metadata supplied by the sample provider and were not determined by assay-based typing.

In this sample, this clone turned up once. Its antigen remains unidentified. Base qualities are not provided; no much larger clone lies one nucleotide away. TCRbeta CDR3 regions were amplified from genomic DNA by means of the immunoSEQ Assay, a bias-controlled multiplex PCR. The study's processing was this. The number of nucleated cells in each sample was estimated from the amplification of reference gene primers within the assay. Sequence reads were collapsed and filtered to measure the absolute abundance of every unique TCRbeta CDR3 rearrangement. For each sample, productive Simpson clonality was calculated as the square root of Simpson's diversity index across productive rearrangements. Not all clones reach the TCRdb copy of this immuneACCESS table, which keeps in-frame sequences only. Checked studies attribute under half of the gap to unresolved V genes and leave the rest unexplained. V and J calls and clone size follow that table, whereas D and trimming were derived from the DNA. Recorded for this sample are approximately 47,000 clones; around 90% of them occurred a single time. The ten largest account for approximately 11% of the sample.

Whole blood was collected in K2EDTA tubes by collaborating institutions according to the institutions' own protocols. For TCRbeta analysis, collaborators shipped samples as frozen whole blood, isolated PBMCs, or DNA extracted from either of those sample types. General findings and caveats noted by the study authors: How much clinical and demographic metadata was included differed by source and by participant, and the metadata was provided uncurated.

CDR1 is given as LGHDT and CDR2 as YNNKEL, both from the germline V gene (reference sequence). Cut back by 4 bases and 7 bases, the V and J ends lie 10 bases apart. The cysteine opens and the phenylalanine closes a CDR3 of 13 amino acids. CDR3 DNA only is kept here, 39 bases in frame from base 1. This sequence uses TRBV3-1 (or the pseudogene TRBV3-2) and TRBJ2-2; the D gene remains uncertain. The sequenced sample consisted of peripheral blood. This receptor was obtained from a human donor with active COVID-19. The donor label of this sample is uncertain. The CDR3 in this case is CASSPLGGGELFF. The nucleotide sequence reads as follows: TGTGCCAGCAGCCCGCTAGGCGGCGGGGAGCTGTTTTTT.